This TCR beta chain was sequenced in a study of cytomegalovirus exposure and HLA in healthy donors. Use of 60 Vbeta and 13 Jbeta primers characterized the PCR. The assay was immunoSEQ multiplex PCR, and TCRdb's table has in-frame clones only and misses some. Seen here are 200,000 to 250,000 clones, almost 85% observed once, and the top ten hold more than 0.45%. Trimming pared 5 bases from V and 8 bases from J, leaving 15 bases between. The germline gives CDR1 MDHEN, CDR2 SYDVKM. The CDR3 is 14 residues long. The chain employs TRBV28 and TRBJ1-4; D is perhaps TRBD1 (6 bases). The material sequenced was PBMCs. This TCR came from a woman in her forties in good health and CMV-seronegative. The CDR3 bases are TGTGCCAGCAGTACTAGGGCAGGGACAGAAAAACTGTTTTTT. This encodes CASSTRAGTEKLFF.